The entry that follows covers one T cell receptor beta chain sequence. Its target is unknown. This sample also contains other DNA sequences that code for the same CDR3. This record comes from a study of CD8+ T cells in alopecia areata. Study-wide context: In an open-label trial, patients got 5 to 10 mg tofacitinib twice daily. Points from the study as a whole: While tofacitinib was given, many expanded lesional clones persisted in scalp and blood.

Germline lookup yields CDR1 SGHRS and CDR2 YFSETQ. The CDR3 is made up of 15 amino acids. The V and J ends lost 2 bases and 0 bases respectively, with 9 bases between them. Sequencing templates came from extracted RNA that was reverse transcribed into cDNA. The method was immunoSEQ multiplex PCR; TCRdb's version includes in-frame clones alone and lacks a portion of them. There are roughly 220,000 clones in the sample; 35% to 40% occur only once, and around 0.48% lies in the top ten. Treatment described: oral pan-JAK inhibitor, 5-10 mg twice daily. The V and J genes are TRBV5-1 and TRBJ2-1; maybe TRBD2 (6 bases). The source was CD4+ T cells sorted from blood, collected at approximately week 31, from a patient treated with tofacitinib. The TCR sequence derives from a human donor with alopecia areata. CDR3 protein: CASSFGGSSYNEQFF. The DNA of the CDR3 is TGCGCCAGCAGCTTCGGGGGAAGCTCCTACAATGAGCAGTTCTTC.